The clone carrying this T cell receptor beta chain was observed a few times. Its target is unknown. The data originate from a study of T cell clonotyping in hematopoietic cell transplantation. Study as a whole: Recipients' pretransplant samples followed cytoreduction. Whole-study results and caveats: Pathologically expanded recipient clonotypes increased progressively from day 30 to day 180 as diversity fell. Higher Inverse Simpson Index values in graft donor and pretransplant recipient predicted broader posttransplant TCR diversity.

Time point reported: recipient sample about 28 days before transplant, after cytoreduction. The CDR3 length is 15 residues. From germline, CDR1 is MNHEY and CDR2 SMNVEV (reference sequence). V lost 8 bases, J lost 1 base, and 8 bases stayed unmatched. TCRdb's copy holds only in-frame clones and misses some; the assay was immunoSEQ multiplex PCR. The sample lists around 5,100 clones; around 30% were seen once. The chain couples TRBV27 to TRBJ2-1; 7 bases are shared with TRBD2. This receptor was taken from a man over 45 with myelofibrosis. Some clones in this sample may be carry-over from other donors' samples. The sample consisted of peripheral blood mononuclear cells, taken before stem cell transplant. The CDR3 nucleotides read TGTGCCAGCCGTGGGGGGGACCATTCCTACAATGAGCAGTTCTTC. Its protein is CASRGGDHSYNEQFF.